This T cell receptor (beta chain) was captured in a study of blood T cell repertoires in COVID-19. Study-level information: COVID-19 samples, acute and convalescent, were from the United States, Italy and Spain. T cells, B-cell-depleted T cells, or PBMCs supplied cDNA or gDNA.

Germline V CDR1 and CDR2: DFQATT, SNEGSKA (reference sequence). V shed 6 bases and J shed 4 bases, with 10 bases lying between them. The CDR3 is 11 residues long. Researchers sorted participants into cohorts using their self-reported clinical history. Under the authors' procedure: Counts of nucleated cells, estimated from reference gene primer amplification, were obtained. Sequenced by immunoSEQ multiplex PCR; TCRdb stores in-frame clones only, minus some. V and J calls and clone size follow that table, whereas D and trimming were derived from the DNA. This table holds roughly 190,000 clones, roughly 83% found once.

This chain uses TRBV20-1 with TRBJ2-7, with D perhaps TRBD1 (5 bases). The clonotype originates from a woman in her thirties who had recovered from COVID-19. The sequenced sample consisted of PBMCs or T cells enriched from blood (not recorded which). DNA of the CDR3: TGCAGTGCACTTGACAGTTACGAGCAGTACTTC. Its translation is CSALDSYEQYF.